These 16 T cell receptor beta chains were all obtained from the same sample, sequenced in a study of technical replicates of blood from several donors. Produced via immunoSEQ multiplex PCR; TCRdb's table is partial and in-frame only. Here the sample spans around 12,000 clones, around 94% being singletons. Sequencing was performed on PBMCs. These receptors were taken from a human donor in good health.

CDR3 DNA sequence: TGTGCCAGCTCCCCCCTCCAGGCCTCCTACAATGAGCAGTTCTTC. Translation: CASSPLQASYNEQFF. The chain carries TRBV18 and TRBJ2-1, with D uncertain. The germline gives CDR1 KGHSH, CDR2 LQKENI. The CDR3 sequence is 15 residues long. V lost 6 bases and J 0 bases, leaving 12 bases between the germline ends.

The genes are TRBV30 and TRBJ2-5; 7 bases fit TRBD1. V lost 5 bases to trimming and J lost 5 bases; unmatched junction nucleotides: 5. The CDR3 totals 12 residues. CDR1 and CDR2 from the germline V gene are GTSNPN and SVGIG (reference sequence). Written as DNA, the CDR3 is TGTGCCTGGGAGACAGGGTTGGAGACCCAGTACTTC. It is translated as CAWETGLETQYF.

The V and J genes are TRBV19 and TRBJ2-7; 8 nucleotides line up with TRBD2. The CDR3 runs to 14 residues. Looked up from germline, CDR1 is LNHDA and CDR2 is SQIVND (reference sequence). Trimming took 5 bases from V and 4 from J; bases not matched to a gene: 7. The CDR3 region has the DNA TGTGCCAGTAGTCTCTACGGGACTAGGTACGAGCAGTACTTC. Protein product: CASSLYGTRYEQYF.

The rearrangement links TRBV14 to TRBJ2-7; tentatively, D is TRBD2 (7 bases). CDR3 length: 15 amino acids. The germline V gene encodes CDR1 SGHDN and CDR2 FVKESK. The ends were cut back, 1 base at V and 7 bases at J, with 17 bases in the middle. The CDR3 nucleotides are TGTGCCAGCAGCCAAGGTCGACTAGCAGGGGTGGAGCAGTACTTC. It is translated as CASSQGRLAGVEQYF.

The rearrangement uses TRBV2 and TRBJ2-3, with a weak D call TRBD2 (6 bases). The CDR3 covers 16 residues. Germline V CDR1 and CDR2: SNHLY, FYNNEI. Between the trimmed V and J ends, which lost 6 bases and 2 bases, there was a span of 18 bases. The CDR3 loop reads CASRDRDWVVTDTQYF. In DNA form, the CDR3 reads TGTGCCAGCAGGGATCGGGACTGGGTGGTCACAGATACGCAGTATTTT.

This chain joins TRBV19 and TRBJ2-7; TRBD2 aligns across 7 bases. The CDR3 covers 13 residues. V shed 5 bases and J 9 bases; nucleotides not matched to a gene: 10. CDR1 is LNHDA and CDR2 is SQIVND in the germline V gene (reference sequence). The CDR3 DNA reads as TGTGCCAGTAGTGGGGCCGGGACTACGGTGCAGTACTTC. Amino acids: CASSGAGTTVQYF.

The chain recombines TRBV30 with TRBJ1-1, with 10 bases that match TRBD1. Germline CDR1 is GTSNPN and CDR2 is SVGIG (reference sequence). With V trimmed by 5 bases and J by 1 base, 1 base remained unmatched. The CDR3 loop spans 13 amino acids. The CDR3 nucleotides are TGTGCCTGGGGGGACAGGGGGAACACTGAAGCTTTCTTT. Translation: CAWGDRGNTEAFF.

V and J are TRBV27 and TRBJ1-1; the D gene is possibly TRBD1 (5 bases). Deletions cut 0 bases from V and 8 bases from J, with 10 bases between. This CDR3 comprises 13 residues. From germline, CDR1 is MNHEY and CDR2 SMNVEV (reference sequence). The CDR3, as DNA: TGTGCCAGCAGTTTATCAAGTGACAGAGAAGCTTTCTTT. This translates into CASSLSSDREAFF.

This clone was recorded only once. The chain recombines TRBV7-8 with TRBJ2-5; TRBD1 matches 7 bases. CDR1 and CDR2 (germline): SGHVS, FQNEAQ. The length of the CDR3 is 17 residues. V was clipped by 2 bases and J by 1 base; unmatched bases: 10. CDR3 region: CASSLRVRQGVQETQYF. The CDR3 nucleotides are TGTGCCAGCAGCTTAAGGGTCCGCCAGGGGGTCCAAGAGACCCAGTACTTC.

The chain uses TRBV7-9 and TRBJ2-1; 12 positions agree with TRBD1. In germline, CDR1 is SEHNR, CDR2 FQNEAQ (reference sequence). With 5 bases clipped from V and 15 bases from J, the junction kept 14 bases outside the gene matches. The CDR3 has 15 residues. The CDR3 DNA follows: TGTGCCAGCAGCACCAGTCCCGGGACAGGGGGCGCCCCGTTCTTC. Encoded protein: CASSTSPGTGGAPFF.

This clone was observed a single time. The V gene is TRBV20-1, the J gene TRBJ1-1; D remains unclear. The V gene lost 3 bases and the J gene lost 11 bases, with 10 bases spanning the gap. Looked up from germline, CDR1 is DFQATT and CDR2 is SNEGSKA (reference sequence). The CDR3 sequence is 10 residues long. The CDR3 sequence is CSASRLRAFF. CDR3 bases: TGCAGTGCTAGTCGTCTGCGGGCTTTCTTT.

The chain uses TRBV5-1 and TRBJ1-3; the match to TRBD1 covers 7 bases. Germline V gene sequence: CDR1 SGHRS, CDR2 YFSETQ. Losses at the gene ends were 2 bases for V and 0 bases for J; bases not matched to a gene: 8. CDR3 length: 17 residues. DNA of the CDR3: TGCGCCAGCAGCTTCGGTGGCAGGGGGGACTCTGGAAACACCATATATTTT. Residues: CASSFGGRGDSGNTIYF.

Details on this clone: Sequence at one end of the junction differs from germline and may be a read error. The V call is TRBV4-2, the J call TRBJ2-3; 9 positions agree with TRBD2. This CDR3 spans 15 amino acids. Germline assignment: CDR1 LGHNA and CDR2 YNFKEQ. The CDR3 sequence is CASSLGRVAGDAQYF. Written as DNA, the CDR3 is TGTGCCAGCAGCCTAGGGCGAGTAGCGGGAGATGCGCAGTATTTT.

The chain couples TRBV12-5 to TRBJ2-3, with 7 bases fitting TRBD2. Losses at the gene ends were 0 bases for V and 1 base for J; bases not matched to a gene: 7. Germline V gives CDR1 LGHNT, CDR2 FRNRAP. CDR3 length: 17 amino acids. CDR3 protein: CASGLVMGGSGTDTQYF. Here the CDR3 DNA reads TGTGCTAGTGGTTTGGTAATGGGGGGGAGTGGCACAGATACGCAGTATTTT.

J is TRBJ2-7 and V is TRBV5-1; TRBD1 matches at 9 bases. The CDR3 covers 15 residues. V shed 4 bases and J 6 bases; nucleotides not matched to a gene: 11. Per germline, CDR1 SGHRS and CDR2 YFSETQ. CDR3 sequence: CASSPLTGGHSEQYF. CDR3 DNA sequence: TGCGCCAGCAGCCCCCTGACAGGGGGTCATAGCGAGCAGTACTTC.

J is TRBJ1-5 and V is TRBV19; 10 positions match TRBD1. The germline V gene has CDR1 LNHDA and CDR2 SQIVND (reference sequence). This CDR3 contains 15 residues. V was pared by 4 bases and J by 6 bases, with 6 bases of the junction left unmatched. The DNA for the CDR3 is TGTGCCAGTAGTAAGGGACAGGGGTGGGGTCAGCCCCAGCATTTT. The encoded protein is CASSKGQGWGQPQHF.